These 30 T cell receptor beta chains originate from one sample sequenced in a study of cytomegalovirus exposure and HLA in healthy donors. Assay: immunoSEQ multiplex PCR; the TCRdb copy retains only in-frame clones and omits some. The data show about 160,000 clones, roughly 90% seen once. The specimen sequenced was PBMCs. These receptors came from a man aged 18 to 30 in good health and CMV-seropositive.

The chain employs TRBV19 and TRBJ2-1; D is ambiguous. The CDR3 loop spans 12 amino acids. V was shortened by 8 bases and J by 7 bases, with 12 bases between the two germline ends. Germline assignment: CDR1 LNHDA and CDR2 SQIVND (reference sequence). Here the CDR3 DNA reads TGTGCCAGTGCCTCAGGCCGGAATGAGCAGTTCTTC. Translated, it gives CASASGRNEQFF.

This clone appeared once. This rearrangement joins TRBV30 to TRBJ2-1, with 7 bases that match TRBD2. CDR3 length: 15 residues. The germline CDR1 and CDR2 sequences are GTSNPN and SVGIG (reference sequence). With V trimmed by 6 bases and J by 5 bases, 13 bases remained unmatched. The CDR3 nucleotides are TGTGCCTGTTCTCGTGGGAGGGCTCTCAACAATGAGCAGTTCTTC. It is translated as CACSRGRALNNEQFF.

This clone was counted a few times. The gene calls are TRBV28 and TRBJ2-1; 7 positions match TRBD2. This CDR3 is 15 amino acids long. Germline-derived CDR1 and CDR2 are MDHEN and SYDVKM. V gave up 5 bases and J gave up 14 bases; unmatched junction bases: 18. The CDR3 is CASSGTRDYSFGEFF. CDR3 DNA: TGTGCCAGCAGTGGAACCCGGGACTATTCCTTCGGGGAGTTCTTC.

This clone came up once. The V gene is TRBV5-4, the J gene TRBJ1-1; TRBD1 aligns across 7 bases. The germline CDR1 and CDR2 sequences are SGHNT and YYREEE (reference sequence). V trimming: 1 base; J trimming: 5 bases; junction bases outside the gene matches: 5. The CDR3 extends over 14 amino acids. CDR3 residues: CASSLQTGVTEAFF. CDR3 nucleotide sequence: TGTGCCAGCAGCTTGCAAACAGGGGTTACTGAAGCTTTCTTT.

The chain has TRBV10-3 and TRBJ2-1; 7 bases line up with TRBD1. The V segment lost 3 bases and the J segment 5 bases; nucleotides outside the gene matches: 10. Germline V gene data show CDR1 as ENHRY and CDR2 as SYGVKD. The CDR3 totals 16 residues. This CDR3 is CAISDSTSGTDNEQFF. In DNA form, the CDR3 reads TGTGCCATCAGTGATTCCACCTCCGGGACAGACAATGAGCAGTTCTTC.

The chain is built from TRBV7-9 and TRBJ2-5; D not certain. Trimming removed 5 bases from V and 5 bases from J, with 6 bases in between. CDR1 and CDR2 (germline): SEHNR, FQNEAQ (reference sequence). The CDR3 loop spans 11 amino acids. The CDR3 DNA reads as TGTGCCAGCAGCCCCCGGGAGACCCAGTACTTC. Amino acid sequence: CASSPRETQYF.

The DNA of the CDR3 is TGTGCCAGCACCGGGACAGGGACTAATGAAAAACTGTTTTTT. It encodes CASTGTGTNEKLFF. The V gene is TRBV5-8, the J gene TRBJ1-4; 9 bases are a match to TRBD1. This CDR3 is 14 amino acids long. After removal of 6 bases from V and 2 bases from J, the junction contained 2 bases not matched to a gene. The germline CDR1 and CDR2 sequences are SGHTS and YDEGEE.

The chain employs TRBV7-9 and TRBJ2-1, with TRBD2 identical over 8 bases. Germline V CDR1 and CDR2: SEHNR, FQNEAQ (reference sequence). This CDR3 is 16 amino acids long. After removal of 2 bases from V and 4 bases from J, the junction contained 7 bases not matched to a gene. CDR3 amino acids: CASSLQFTSGYNEQFF. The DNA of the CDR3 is TGTGCCAGCAGCTTACAATTTACTAGCGGTTACAATGAGCAGTTCTTC.

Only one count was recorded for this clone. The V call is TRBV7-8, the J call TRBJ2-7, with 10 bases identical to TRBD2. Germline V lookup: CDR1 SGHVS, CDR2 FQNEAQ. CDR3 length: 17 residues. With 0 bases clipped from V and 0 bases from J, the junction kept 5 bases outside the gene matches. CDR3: CASSLAGWTSGSYEQYF. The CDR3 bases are TGTGCCAGCAGCTTAGCGGGCTGGACTAGCGGCTCCTACGAGCAGTACTTC.

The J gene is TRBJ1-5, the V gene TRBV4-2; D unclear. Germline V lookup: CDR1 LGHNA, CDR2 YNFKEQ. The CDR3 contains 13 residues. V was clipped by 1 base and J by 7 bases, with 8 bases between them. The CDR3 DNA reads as TGTGCCAGCAGCCAAGGAGAGTTCCAGCCCCAGCATTTT. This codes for CASSQGEFQPQHF.

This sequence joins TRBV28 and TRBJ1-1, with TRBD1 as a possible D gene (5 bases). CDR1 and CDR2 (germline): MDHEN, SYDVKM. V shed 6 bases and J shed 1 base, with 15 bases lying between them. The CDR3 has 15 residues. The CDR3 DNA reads TGTGCCAGCAGAGGTCCAAATAGGGGGAACACTGAAGCTTTCTTT. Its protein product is CASRGPNRGNTEAFF.

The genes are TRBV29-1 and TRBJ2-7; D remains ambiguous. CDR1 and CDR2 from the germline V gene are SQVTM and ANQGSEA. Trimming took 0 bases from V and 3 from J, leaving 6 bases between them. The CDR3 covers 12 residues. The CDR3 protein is CSVEDRNYEQYF. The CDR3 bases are TGCAGCGTTGAAGACAGGAACTACGAGCAGTACTTC.

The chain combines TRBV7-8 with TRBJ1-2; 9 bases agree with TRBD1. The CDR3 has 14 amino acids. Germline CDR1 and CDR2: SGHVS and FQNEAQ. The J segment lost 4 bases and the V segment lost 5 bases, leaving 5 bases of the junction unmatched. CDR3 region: CASSPRTGAYGYTF. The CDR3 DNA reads TGTGCCAGCAGCCCAAGGACAGGGGCCTATGGCTACACCTTC.

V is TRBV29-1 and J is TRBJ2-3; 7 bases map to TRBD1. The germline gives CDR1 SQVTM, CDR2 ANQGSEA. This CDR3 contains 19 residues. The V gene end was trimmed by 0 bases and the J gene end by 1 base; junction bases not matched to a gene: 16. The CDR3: CSVEDLVGGQLIGTDTQYF. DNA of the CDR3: TGCAGCGTTGAAGATCTTGTTGGGGGACAGCTCATCGGCACAGATACGCAGTATTTT.

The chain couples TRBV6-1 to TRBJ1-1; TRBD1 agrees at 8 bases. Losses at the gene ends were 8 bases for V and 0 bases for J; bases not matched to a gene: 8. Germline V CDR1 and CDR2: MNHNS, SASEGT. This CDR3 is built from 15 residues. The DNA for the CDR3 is TGTGCCAGCGAAAAACAGGGGGAAATGAACACTGAAGCTTTCTTT. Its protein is CASEKQGEMNTEAFF.

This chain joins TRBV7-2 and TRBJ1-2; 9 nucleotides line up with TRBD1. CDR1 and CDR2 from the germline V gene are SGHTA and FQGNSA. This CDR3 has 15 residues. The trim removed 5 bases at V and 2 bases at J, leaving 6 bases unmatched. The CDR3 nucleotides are TGTGCCAGCAGCCCACAGACAGGGGGAAACTATGGCTACACCTTC. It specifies CASSPQTGGNYGYTF.

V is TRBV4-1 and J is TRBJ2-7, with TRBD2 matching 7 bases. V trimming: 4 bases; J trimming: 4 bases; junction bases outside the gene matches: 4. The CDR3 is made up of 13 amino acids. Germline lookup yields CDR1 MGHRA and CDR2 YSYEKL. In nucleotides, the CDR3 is TGCGCCAGCAGCCGGCTACTAGCGTACGAGCAGTACTTC. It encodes CASSRLLAYEQYF.

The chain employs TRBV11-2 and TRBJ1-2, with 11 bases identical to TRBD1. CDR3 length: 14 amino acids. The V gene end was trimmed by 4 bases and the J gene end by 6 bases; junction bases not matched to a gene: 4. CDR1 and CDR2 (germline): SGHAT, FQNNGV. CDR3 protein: CASSWTGGADGYTF. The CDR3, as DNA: TGTGCCAGCAGCTGGACAGGGGGCGCGGATGGCTACACCTTC.

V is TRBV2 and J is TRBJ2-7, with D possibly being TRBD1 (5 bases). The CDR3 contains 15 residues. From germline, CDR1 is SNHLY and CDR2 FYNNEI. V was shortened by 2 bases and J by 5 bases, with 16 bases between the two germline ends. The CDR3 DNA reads TGTGCCAGCAGTGAAAACAGCGTCCAAGGGGACGAGCAGTACTTC. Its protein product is CASSENSVQGDEQYF.

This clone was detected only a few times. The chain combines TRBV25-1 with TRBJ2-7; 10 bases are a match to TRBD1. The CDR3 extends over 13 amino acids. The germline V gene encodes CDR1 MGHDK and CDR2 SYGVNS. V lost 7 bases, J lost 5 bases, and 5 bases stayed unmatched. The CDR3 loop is CASTRDRGDEQYF. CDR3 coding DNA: TGTGCCAGCACCCGGGACAGGGGTGACGAGCAGTACTTC.

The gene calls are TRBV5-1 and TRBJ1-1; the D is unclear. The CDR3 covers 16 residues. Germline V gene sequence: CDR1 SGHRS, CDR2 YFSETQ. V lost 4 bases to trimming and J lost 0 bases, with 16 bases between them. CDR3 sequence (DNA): TGCGCCAGCAGCCCGCTACAAGGCAGGATGAACACTGAAGCTTTCTTT. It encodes CASSPLQGRMNTEAFF.

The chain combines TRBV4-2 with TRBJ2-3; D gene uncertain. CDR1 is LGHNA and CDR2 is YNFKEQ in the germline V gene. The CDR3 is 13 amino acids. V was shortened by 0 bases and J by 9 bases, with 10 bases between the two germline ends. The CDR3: CASSQDQSKTQYF. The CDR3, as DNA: TGTGCCAGCAGCCAAGATCAGTCGAAGACGCAGTATTTT.

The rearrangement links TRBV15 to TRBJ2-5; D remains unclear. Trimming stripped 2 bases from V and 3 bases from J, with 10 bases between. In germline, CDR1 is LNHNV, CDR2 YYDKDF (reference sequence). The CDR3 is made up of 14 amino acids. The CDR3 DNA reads TGTGCCACCAGCAGAATAACCCTAAAAGAGACCCAGTACTTC. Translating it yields CATSRITLKETQYF.

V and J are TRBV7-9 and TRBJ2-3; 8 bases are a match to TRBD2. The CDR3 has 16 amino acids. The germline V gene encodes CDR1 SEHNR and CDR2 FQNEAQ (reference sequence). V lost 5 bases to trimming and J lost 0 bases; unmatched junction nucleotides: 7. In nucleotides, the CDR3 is TGTGCCAGCAGCCCCCTTAGCGGGACGAGCACAGATACGCAGTATTTT. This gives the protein CASSPLSGTSTDTQYF.

The CDR3 DNA is TGTGCCAGCAGTTTACAGGGGGGCTATGGCTACACCTTC. Protein product: CASSLQGGYGYTF. The rearrangement joins TRBV28 to TRBJ1-2; 7 bases are a match to TRBD1. CDR3 size: 13 residues. V lost 2 bases to trimming and J lost 4 bases; unmatched junction nucleotides: 1. The V gene's germline CDR1 is MDHEN and CDR2 SYDVKM.

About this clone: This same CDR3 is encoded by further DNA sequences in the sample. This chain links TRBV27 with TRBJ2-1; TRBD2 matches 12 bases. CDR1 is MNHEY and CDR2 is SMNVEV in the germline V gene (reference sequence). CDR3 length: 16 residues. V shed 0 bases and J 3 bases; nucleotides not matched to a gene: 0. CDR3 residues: CASSLSGLAGYNEQFF. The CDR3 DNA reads TGTGCCAGCAGTTTATCGGGACTAGCGGGCTACAATGAGCAGTTCTTC.

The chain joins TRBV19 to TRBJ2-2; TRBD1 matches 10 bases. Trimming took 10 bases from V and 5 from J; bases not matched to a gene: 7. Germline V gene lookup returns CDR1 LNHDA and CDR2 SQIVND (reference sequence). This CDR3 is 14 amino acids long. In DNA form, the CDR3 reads TGTGCCACTTTAGACAGGGGGCGTACCGGGGAGCTGTTTTTT. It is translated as CATLDRGRTGELFF.

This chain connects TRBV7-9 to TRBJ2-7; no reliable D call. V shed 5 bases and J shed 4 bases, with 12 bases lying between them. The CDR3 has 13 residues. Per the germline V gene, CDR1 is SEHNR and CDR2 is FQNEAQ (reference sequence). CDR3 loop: CASSPLLEYEQYF. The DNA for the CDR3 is TGTGCCAGCAGCCCGTTGTTGGAGTACGAGCAGTACTTC.

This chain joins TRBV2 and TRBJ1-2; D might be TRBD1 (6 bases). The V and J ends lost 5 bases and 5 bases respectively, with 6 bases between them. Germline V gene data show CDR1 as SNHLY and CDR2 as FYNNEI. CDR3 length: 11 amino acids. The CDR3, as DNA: TGTGCCAGCAGTCAGGGGTATGGCTACACCTTC. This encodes CASSQGYGYTF.

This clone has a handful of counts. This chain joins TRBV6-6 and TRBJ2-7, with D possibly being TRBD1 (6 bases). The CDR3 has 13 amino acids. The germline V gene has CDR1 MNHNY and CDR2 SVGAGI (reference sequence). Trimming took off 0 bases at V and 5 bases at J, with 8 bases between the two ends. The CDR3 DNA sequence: TGTGCCAGCAGTTACTCGGACAGCCACGAGCAGTACTTC. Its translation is CASSYSDSHEQYF.